These 31 T cell receptor beta chains came from one sample sequenced in a study of T cell responses to AZD1222 COVID-19 vaccine. The protocol was immunoSEQ multiplex PCR, while the TCRdb copy is restricted to in-frame clones and leaves out a portion. Among about 120,000 clones listed, 85% to 90% were seen once. Sequencing used peripheral blood, obtained on day 0 of AZD1222 vaccination. Source of these receptors: an adult in good health.

V and J are TRBV6-2 or TRBV6-3 and TRBJ1-5; D ambiguous. The CDR3 is 15 amino acids. Trimming took 2 bases from V and 2 from J, leaving 10 bases between them. Germline lookup yields CDR1 MNHEY and CDR2 SVGEGT. CDR3 protein: CASSYGSEGNQPQHF. The CDR3, as DNA: TGTGCCAGCAGTTACGGGTCGGAGGGCAATCAGCCCCAGCATTTT.

This sequence joins TRBV5-4 and TRBJ1-3, with D perhaps TRBD1 (6 bases). The V end was cut by 0 bases, the J end by 4 bases, with 14 bases between. Germline V CDR1 and CDR2: SGHNT, YYREEE (reference sequence). This CDR3 has 16 residues. The CDR3 DNA is TGTGCCAGCAGCTTGGAGGGGGGCAGGAGAGGAAACACCATATATTTT. Translated: CASSLEGGRRGNTIYF.

V and J are TRBV5-1 and TRBJ1-5; D perhaps matches TRBD1 (5 bases). The germline V and J ends were trimmed by 0 bases and 3 bases, with 7 bases remaining between them. Germline assignment: CDR1 SGHRS and CDR2 YFSETQ. The CDR3 sequence is 14 residues long. Here the CDR3 reads CASSLGTTNQPQHF. CDR3 DNA sequence: TGCGCCAGCAGCTTGGGGACAACCAATCAGCCCCAGCATTTT.

The J gene is TRBJ2-5, the V gene TRBV30; no firm D call. The V gene's germline CDR1 is GTSNPN and CDR2 SVGIG (reference sequence). There are 14 residues in the CDR3. Trimming took 4 bases from V and 2 from J, leaving 14 bases between them. CDR3 nucleotides: TGTGCCTGGACCTTGAAAAGGGAACAAGAGACCCAGTACTTC. Its translation is CAWTLKREQETQYF.

The chain has TRBV24-1 and TRBJ1-5; D ambiguous. Between the trimmed V and J ends, which lost 3 bases and 2 bases, there was a span of 7 bases. Germline CDR1 reads KGHDR; CDR2 reads SFDVKD. The CDR3 is 14 residues long. The CDR3 nucleotides read TGTGCCACCAGTGATCCAGGTGGCAATCAGCCCCAGCATTTT. Translated: CATSDPGGNQPQHF.

The chain employs TRBV6-6 and TRBJ2-7; D perhaps matches TRBD1 (5 bases). Germline CDR1 and CDR2: MNHNY and SVGAGI (reference sequence). The germline V and J ends were trimmed by 6 bases and 5 bases, with 11 bases remaining between them. The CDR3 sequence is 12 residues long. As DNA, the CDR3 is TGTGCCAGCAGCATGACAGTAAACGAGCAGTACTTC. Encoded protein: CASSMTVNEQYF.

The V and J genes are TRBV12-3 or TRBV12-4 and TRBJ2-1; D unclear. The CDR3 runs 11 residues. V shed 4 bases and J shed 12 bases, with 10 bases lying between them. Here the CDR3 reads CASSSAQWQFF. The DNA for the CDR3 is TGTGCCAGCAGTTCGGCACAGTGGCAGTTCTTC.

The V call is TRBV28, the J call TRBJ2-1; a possible D gene is TRBD1 (6 bases). The CDR3 totals 15 residues. V gave up 2 bases and J gave up 0 bases, with 8 bases separating them. Germline V gene sequence: CDR1 MDHEN, CDR2 SYDVKM. DNA for the CDR3: TGTGCCAGCAGTTTAAGGGGGAGCTCCTACAATGAGCAGTTCTTC. This translates into CASSLRGSSYNEQFF.

For the CDR3, the DNA is TGTGCCAGCAGCCACGGGGATACGCAGTATTTT. This encodes CASSHGDTQYF. This rearrangement joins TRBV11-3 to TRBJ2-3, with unresolved D. The germline V gene has CDR1 SGHNT and CDR2 YENEEA. Between the trimmed V and J ends, which lost 5 bases and 6 bases, there was a span of 6 bases. The length of the CDR3 is 11 residues.

This clone came up once. The genes are TRBV7-9 and TRBJ2-2; D is unclear. In germline, CDR1 is SEHNR, CDR2 FQNEAQ (reference sequence). V lost 3 bases and J 2 bases, leaving 13 bases between the germline ends. The CDR3 is 16 residues long. Here the CDR3 DNA reads TGTGCCAGCAGCTTGGAGCTCTTGGGTAACACCGGGGAGCTGTTTTTT. It yields the protein CASSLELLGNTGELFF. Full variable domain (missing parts from reference TRBV7-9 and TRBJ2-2): DTGVSQNPRHKITKRGQNVTFRCDPISEHNRLYWYRQTLGQGPEFLTYFQNEAQLEKSRLLSDRFSAERPKGSFSTLEIQRTEQGDSAMYLCASSLELLGNTGELFFGEGSRLTVL.

This rearrangement joins TRBV6-4 to TRBJ2-7, with no clear D. The V and J ends lost 2 bases and 1 base respectively, with 6 bases between them. CDR3 length: 13 amino acids. Germline V gene sequence: CDR1 MRHNA, CDR2 SNTAGT. Here the CDR3 reads CASSDVISYEQYF. The CDR3 bases are TGTGCCAGCAGTGACGTAATTTCCTACGAGCAGTACTTC.

This chain connects TRBV11-1 to TRBJ2-5, with 9 bases identical to TRBD1. Germline V lookup: CDR1 SGHAT, CDR2 FQDESV (reference sequence). This CDR3 contains 16 residues. V dropped 5 bases and J dropped 1; count of bases not matched to a gene: 8. The CDR3 sequence is CASSPALTGGQETQYF. DNA for the CDR3: TGTGCCAGCAGCCCCGCCCTGACAGGGGGCCAAGAGACCCAGTACTTC.

The CDR3, as DNA: TGTGCCAGCAGTTCACAGGGGAAAGCTTTCTTT. This encodes CASSSQGKAFF. The chain combines TRBV28 with TRBJ1-1, with 7 bases aligning to TRBD1. CDR3 length: 11 amino acids. Germline V gene lookup returns CDR1 MDHEN and CDR2 SYDVKM. Unmatched junction bases numbered 2, after V lost 4 bases and J lost 9 bases.

The chain is built from TRBV9 and TRBJ2-1; D is perhaps TRBD2 (5 bases). With 0 bases removed from V and 6 bases from J, the gap between germline ends came to 10 bases. Per germline, CDR1 SGDLS and CDR2 YYNGEE. The CDR3 contains 14 residues. This CDR3 is CASSVDVATNEQFF. CDR3 DNA sequence: TGTGCCAGCAGCGTAGATGTAGCGACCAATGAGCAGTTCTTC.

The chain combines TRBV29-1 with TRBJ1-1; D perhaps matches TRBD1 (6 bases). Trimming left V 5 bases short and J 1 base short, with 11 bases between. This CDR3 spans 13 amino acids. Germline values: CDR1 SQVTM, CDR2 ANQGSEA. The CDR3 loop reads CSVLGQTNTEAFF. The DNA for the CDR3 is TGCAGCGTTCTAGGACAGACGAACACTGAAGCTTTCTTT. The variable domain in full, completed from reference TRBV29-1 and TRBJ1-1, reads SAVISQKPSRDICQRGTSLTIQCQVDSQVTMMFWYRQQPGQSLTLIATANQGSEATYESGFVIDKFPISRPNLTFSTLTVSNMSPEDSSIYLCSVLGQTNTEAFFGQGTRLTVV.

The chain couples TRBV28 to TRBJ2-1; no clear D gene. Germline-derived CDR1 and CDR2 are MDHEN and SYDVKM. Trimming cost V 2 bases and J 0 bases, with 8 bases left between them. The length of the CDR3 is 15 residues. The CDR3 loop is CASSLRVSSYNEQFF. The CDR3 region has the DNA TGTGCCAGCAGTTTACGGGTTAGCTCCTACAATGAGCAGTTCTTC.

This clone was counted only a few times. This same CDR3 is encoded by further DNA sequences in the sample. This chain's CDR3 is CASSQTGRTYEQYF. CDR3 nucleotide sequence: TGTGCCAGCAGCCAGACGGGACGGACCTACGAGCAGTACTTC. This sequence joins TRBV3-1 (or the pseudogene TRBV3-2) and TRBJ2-7; D may be TRBD1 or TRBD2 (5 bases each). V was shortened by 3 bases and J by 2 bases, with 11 bases between the two germline ends. The CDR3 has 14 residues. CDR1 is LGHDT, CDR2 YNNKEL, per germline (reference sequence).

This chain joins TRBV10-1 and TRBJ1-2; D remains ambiguous. In germline, CDR1 is WNHNN, CDR2 SYGVQD (reference sequence). V shed 10 bases and J shed 6 bases, with 15 bases lying between them. CDR3 length: 12 residues. The CDR3 protein is CATTGGSHGYTF. Here the CDR3 DNA reads TGCGCCACCACTGGTGGGAGCCATGGCTACACCTTC.

The gene calls are TRBV5-1 and TRBJ2-3, with 7 bases fitting TRBD1. CDR3 length: 13 residues. Germline assignment: CDR1 SGHRS and CDR2 YFSETQ. Trimming took 4 bases from V and 4 from J; bases not matched to a gene: 3. CDR3 sequence: CASSVDRADTQYF. CDR3 in DNA: TGCGCCAGCAGCGTCGACAGGGCAGATACGCAGTATTTT.

V usage is TRBV5-1 and J usage is TRBJ1-1; possible D gene TRBD1, 5 bases. Germline CDR1 is SGHRS and CDR2 is YFSETQ. The CDR3 loop spans 13 amino acids. The V end lost 10 bases, the J end lost 0 bases, and 13 bases lay between the germline ends. In nucleotides, the CDR3 is TGCGCCTCACAGGACACCATGAACACTGAAGCTTTCTTT. Its translation: CASQDTMNTEAFF.

This rearrangement joins TRBV28 to TRBJ1-5, with TRBD1 as a possible D gene (6 bases). Germline V gene sequence: CDR1 MDHEN, CDR2 SYDVKM. V lost 10 bases, J lost 1 base, and 14 bases lay in between. This CDR3 region has 14 residues. The CDR3: CATTAGGSNQPQHF. The CDR3 DNA reads TGTGCCACAACTGCCGGGGGCAGCAATCAGCCCCAGCATTTT.

V is TRBV7-2 and J is TRBJ2-2, with D possibly being TRBD2 (6 bases). CDR3 length: 11 residues. Germline V gene sequence: CDR1 SGHTA, CDR2 FQGNSA. V lost 5 bases and J 11 bases, leaving 9 bases between the germline ends. CDR3 sequence reads: CASSSGSELFF. CDR3 sequence (DNA): TGTGCCAGCAGCAGCGGGTCAGAGCTGTTTTTT.

The chain combines TRBV10-3 with TRBJ1-4, with 7 bases lining up with TRBD1. The germline V gene has CDR1 ENHRY and CDR2 SYGVKD. The CDR3 covers 15 residues. Trimming took 2 bases from V and 6 from J; bases not matched to a gene: 6. CDR3 amino acids: CAISEKRGPDEKLFF. The CDR3 coding sequence is TGTGCCATCAGTGAGAAGAGGGGGCCGGATGAAAAACTGTTTTTT.

The table lists this clone with a few counts. Other DNA sequences from this sample encode an identical CDR3 as well. J is TRBJ2-1 and V is TRBV7-2, with D unresolved. The CDR3 is 13 amino acids. Looked up from germline, CDR1 is SGHTA and CDR2 is FQGNSA. Between the trimmed V and J ends, which lost 1 base and 8 bases, there was a span of 9 bases. CDR3 loop: CASSLDRIDEQFF. CDR3 in DNA: TGTGCCAGCAGCTTAGACAGAATCGATGAGCAGTTCTTC.

V gene TRBV5-4 combines with J gene TRBJ2-3; 13 bases agree with TRBD2. Germline V lookup: CDR1 SGHNT, CDR2 YYREEE (reference sequence). With V trimmed by 5 bases and J by 1 base, 13 bases remained unmatched. The CDR3 contains 19 residues. CDR3 nucleotides: TGTGCCAGCAGAGGGGAGGCCCGGACTAGCGGGAGAGGCACAGATACGCAGTATTTT. It is translated as CASRGEARTSGRGTDTQYF.

The rearrangement joins TRBV7-6 to TRBJ2-2; no reliable D call. CDR1 is SGHVS and CDR2 is FNYEAQ in the germline V gene. Deletions cut 3 bases from V and 5 bases from J, with 4 bases between. The CDR3 runs 12 residues. In nucleotides, the CDR3 is TGTGCCAGCAGCTTTGGTACCGGGGAGCTGTTTTTT. This sequence encodes CASSFGTGELFF. Together with reference TRBV7-6 and TRBJ2-2, the CDR3 gives the full variable domain: GAGVSQSPRYKVTKRGQDVALRCDPISGHVSLYWYRQALGQGPEFLTYFNYEAQQDKSGLPNDRFSAERPEGSISTLTIQRTEQRDSAMYRCASSFGTGELFFGEGSRLTVL.

The CDR3 loop reads CATSRGQVNTEAFF. As DNA, the CDR3 is TGTGCCACCAGCAGGGGACAGGTCAACACTGAAGCTTTCTTT. This chain joins TRBV15 and TRBJ1-1; 8 bases agree with TRBD1. J lost 2 bases, V lost 3 bases, and 2 bases had no gene match. The CDR3 runs to 14 residues. Germline-derived CDR1 and CDR2 are LNHNV and YYDKDF (reference sequence). Combining the CDR3 with reference TRBV15 and TRBJ1-1 gives the whole variable domain DAMVIQNPRYQVTQFGKPVTLSCSQTLNHNVMYWYQQKSSQAPKLLFHYYDKDFNNEADTPDNFQSRRPNTSFCFLDIRSPGLGDTAMYLCATSRGQVNTEAFFGQGTRLTVV.

The chain employs TRBV11-3 and TRBJ2-2; D could derive from TRBD1 or TRBD2 (5 bases each). The CDR3 consists of 15 residues. The germline V and J ends were trimmed by 5 bases and 0 bases, with 10 bases remaining between them. CDR1 and CDR2 from the germline V gene are SGHNT and YENEEA. In nucleotides, the CDR3 is TGTGCCAGCAGCCTCCGGGACGCGAACACCGGGGAGCTGTTTTTT. It encodes CASSLRDANTGELFF.

The chain carries TRBV24-1 and TRBJ2-3, with D possibly matching TRBD2 (7 bases). Trimming left V 12 bases short and J 6 bases short, with 15 bases between. Germline CDR1 and CDR2: KGHDR and SFDVKD. The CDR3 totals 12 residues. CDR3 coding DNA: TGTGCCTCCGGTGGGGGGGCTGATACGCAGTATTTT. The encoded protein is CASGGGADTQYF.

This chain uses TRBV2 with TRBJ2-7; 14 bases map to TRBD2. Trimming at V came to 7 bases and at J to 4 bases, leaving 6 bases not matched to a gene. Germline V gene lookup returns CDR1 SNHLY and CDR2 FYNNEI. The CDR3 is 15 residues long. In nucleotides, the CDR3 is TGTGCCAGCACCCCGGGACTAGCGGGAGTGTACGAGCAGTACTTC. The encoded protein is CASTPGLAGVYEQYF. Full variable domain (remainder filled in from reference TRBV2 and TRBJ2-7): EPEVTQTPSHQVTQMGQEVILRCVPISNHLYFYWYRQILGQKVEFLVSFYNNEISEKSEIFDDQFSVERPDGSNFTLKIRSTKLEDSAMYFCASTPGLAGVYEQYFGPGTRLTVT.

This sequence joins TRBV4-2 and TRBJ2-7; the match to TRBD2 covers 12 bases. CDR1 is LGHNA, CDR2 YNFKEQ, per germline. The CDR3 extends over 16 amino acids. The junction had 2 bases not matched to a gene; V was cut back by 0 bases and J by 2 bases. CDR3 residues: CASSQDLAGGAYEQYF. The CDR3 DNA reads as TGTGCCAGCAGCCAAGATCTAGCGGGAGGGGCCTACGAGCAGTACTTC.